The next 16 T cell receptor beta chains were all read from a single sample in a study of tumor and adjacent non-tumor tissue in lung cancer. Three rounds of nested PCR, following a modified ARM-PCR protocol, produced the TCRbeta library. In TCRdb, the multiplex PCR reads were re-called with MiXCR into one record per CDR3 protein. Seen here are about 80,000 distinct CDR3 sequences, approximately 77% observed once, and the top ten hold 8% to 10%. The template was RNA from unsorted bulk tissue. Sample: lung tumor tissue. All receptors derive from a woman aged 40 to 50 with non-small cell lung cancer.

The V call is TRBV5-6, the J call TRBJ1-6, with 7 bases matching TRBD1. In germline, CDR1 is SGHDT, CDR2 YYEEEE. Trimming cost V 6 bases and J 7 bases; bases outside gene matches: 7. The CDR3 extends over 14 amino acids. DNA of the CDR3: TGTGCCAGCATAAAGGGGGCTGCGAATTCACCCCTCCACTTT. Its translation: CASIKGAANSPLHF.

Turning to this clonotype: At one of its ends the junction is not consistent with the germline gene, which may arise from a read error. This chain joins TRBV20-1 and TRBJ2-2, with D uncertain. This CDR3 is 14 amino acids long. The V gene's germline CDR1 is DFQATT and CDR2 SNEGSKA (reference sequence). CDR3 amino acids: CCARDLGAGGELFF. Written as DNA, the CDR3 is TGCTGTGCTAGGGATCTGGGTGCCGGCGGGGAGCTGTTTTTT.

A note on this clonotype: The junction shows a germline mismatch at one end, possibly a read error. V is TRBV28 and J is TRBJ1-2; 7 bases line up with TRBD1. The CDR3 is 16 amino acids. CDR1 MDHEN and CDR2 SYDVKM come from the germline V gene. The CDR3 spells CASSFQDREFLYGYTF. The CDR3 DNA reads as TGTGCCAGCAGTTTTCAAGACAGGGAGTTTCTCTATGGCTACACCTTT.

Worth noting for this clonotype: The conserved closing phenylalanine or tryptophan is absent in this CDR3, likely reflecting a read error. The chain joins TRBV11-2 to TRBJ2-5; D is possibly TRBD1 or TRBD2 (5 bases each). Per germline, CDR1 SGHAT and CDR2 FQNNGV. This CDR3 is 15 amino acids long. The V end was cut by 9 bases, the J end by 5 bases, with 22 bases between. In nucleotides, the CDR3 is TGTGCCAGTAACCTAGCCACCGGGGCAGGGGAGACCCAGTACCTC. This gives the protein CASNLATGAGETQYL.

Only a few counts were recorded for this clonotype. This may be a read error, as it is one base from a much larger clone. The CDR3 carries no conserved terminal phenylalanine or tryptophan, so it likely arises from a read error. The chain carries TRBV7-9 and TRBJ2-1; perhaps D is TRBD1 or TRBD2 (6 bases each). Between the trimmed V and J ends, which lost 8 bases and 7 bases, there was a span of 18 bases. The CDR3 extends over 14 amino acids. The germline V gene has CDR1 SEHNR and CDR2 FQNEAQ (reference sequence). DNA of the CDR3: TGTGCCAGCGGAGGGACCCGGGGGACAAATGAGCAGTTCCTC. Translated: CASGGTRGTNEQFL.

As regards this clonotype: A much larger clone sits a single nucleotide away, making a read error possible. The rearrangement uses TRBV7-9 and TRBJ1-1; D gene ambiguous. The germline V gene encodes CDR1 SEHNR and CDR2 FQNEAQ (reference sequence). The CDR3 loop spans 13 amino acids. CDR3 nucleotides: TGTGCCAGTTTGGACGGTCTGAACACTGAAGCTTTATTT. Translation gives CASLDGLNTEALF.

Concerning this clonotype itself: Mismatch with germline at one junction end may stem from a read error. The V call is TRBV14, the J call TRBJ2-5; perhaps TRBD1 as D (5 bases). The CDR3 covers 16 residues. From germline, CDR1 is SGHDN and CDR2 FVKESK. CDR3 sequence: CASSQGVARVSESQYF. Here the CDR3 DNA reads TGTGCAAGCAGCCAAGGGGTGGCCAGGGTCTCGGAGAGCCAGTACTTC.

This clonotype came up once. The chain has TRBV6-5 and TRBJ1-1; possible D gene TRBD1, 6 bases. This CDR3 spans 15 amino acids. Looked up from germline, CDR1 is MNHEY and CDR2 is SVGAGI. V lost 5 bases, J lost 1 base, and 14 bases lay in between. The CDR3 is CASSPHMGQNTEAFF. The DNA of the CDR3 is TGTGCCAGCAGTCCCCATATGGGACAGAACACTGAAGCTTTCTTT.

On this clonotype itself: Since the CDR3 does not end with the conserved phenylalanine or tryptophan, this likely comes from a read error. The rearrangement links TRBV5-6 to TRBJ1-2; perhaps TRBD1 as D (6 bases). Per germline, CDR1 SGHDT and CDR2 YYEEEE. The CDR3 extends over 16 amino acids. This chain's CDR3 is CASSPLSRQANCGYTL. CDR3 nucleotides: TGTGCCAGCAGCCCCCTTTCAAGACAGGCTAACTGTGGCTACACCCTC.

With respect to this clonotype: Germline and junction disagree at one end, which may indicate a read error. This rearrangement joins TRBV12-3 or TRBV12-4 to TRBJ1-1; no firm D call. This CDR3 has 13 residues. DNA of the CDR3: TGTGCCACCGGGGTCGTGATCATGGGCGAAGTTTTCTTT. Translation: CATGVVIMGEVFF.

Worth noting for this clonotype: At one end, the junction sequence differs from germline, possibly due to a read error. CDR3: CSASRGESGDTQNF. The CDR3 DNA sequence: TGCAGTGCTAGCCGTGGCGAGAGTGGAGATACGCAGAATTTT. The chain is built from TRBV20-1 and TRBJ2-3; D not certain. Germline-derived CDR1 and CDR2 are DFQATT and SNEGSKA (reference sequence). The CDR3 is 14 amino acids.

Points on this clonotype: This may stem from a read error, because a much larger clone lies one nucleotide away. The chain uses TRBV5-1 and TRBJ2-2; D remains ambiguous. The CDR3 has 15 residues. Germline V gene lookup returns CDR1 SGHRS and CDR2 YFSETQ. CDR3 bases: TGCACCAGCAGAGTATTTCGATCGAACACCGGGGAGCTGTTTTTT. Its protein product is CTSRVFRSNTGELFF.

A few counts support this clonotype. CDR3 loop: CATSDAPGTLRNTGELFF. CDR3 nucleotide sequence: TGTGCCACCAGTGACGCACCCGGGACCCTAAGAAACACCGGGGAGCTGTTTTTT. The J gene is TRBJ2-2, the V gene TRBV24-1, with D possibly being TRBD1 or TRBD2 (5 bases each). The CDR3 is made up of 18 amino acids. Trimming pared 4 bases from V and 2 bases from J, leaving 19 bases between. CDR1 is KGHDR, CDR2 SFDVKD, per germline.

In regard to this clonotype: No conserved phenylalanine or tryptophan is present at the end of the CDR3, so a read error is the likely explanation. The CDR3 bases are TGTGCCAGCAGTCAGGATTTCTCTGAGCAGTTCCTC. Translation: CASSQDFSEQFL. J is TRBJ2-1 and V is TRBV2, with D uncertain. V was clipped by 5 bases and J by 9 bases, with 11 bases between them. This CDR3 spans 12 amino acids. Germline CDR1 and CDR2: SNHLY and FYNNEI.

A word on this clonotype: At one end the junction does not follow the germline gene, possibly because of a read error. CDR3 residues: CARRLTGSYELYF. CDR3 DNA sequence: TGTGCCAGGAGGTTGACAGGGTCCTACGAGCTGTACTTC. The chain combines TRBV6-5 with TRBJ2-7; 7 positions match TRBD1. The CDR3 length is 13 residues. Germline V lookup: CDR1 MNHEY, CDR2 SVGAGI.

This clonotype was detected a few times. Sequence at one end of the junction differs from germline and may be a read error. The chain combines TRBV6-6 with TRBJ2-6; D possibly matches TRBD1 or TRBD2 (5 bases each). The CDR3 is made up of 18 amino acids. The germline V gene has CDR1 MNHNY and CDR2 SVGAGI (reference sequence). The CDR3 sequence is CASSSQGRQNSEANALTF. CDR3 bases: TGTGCCAGCAGTTCCCAGGGACGGCAAAACTCTGAGGCCAACGCCCTGACTTTC.